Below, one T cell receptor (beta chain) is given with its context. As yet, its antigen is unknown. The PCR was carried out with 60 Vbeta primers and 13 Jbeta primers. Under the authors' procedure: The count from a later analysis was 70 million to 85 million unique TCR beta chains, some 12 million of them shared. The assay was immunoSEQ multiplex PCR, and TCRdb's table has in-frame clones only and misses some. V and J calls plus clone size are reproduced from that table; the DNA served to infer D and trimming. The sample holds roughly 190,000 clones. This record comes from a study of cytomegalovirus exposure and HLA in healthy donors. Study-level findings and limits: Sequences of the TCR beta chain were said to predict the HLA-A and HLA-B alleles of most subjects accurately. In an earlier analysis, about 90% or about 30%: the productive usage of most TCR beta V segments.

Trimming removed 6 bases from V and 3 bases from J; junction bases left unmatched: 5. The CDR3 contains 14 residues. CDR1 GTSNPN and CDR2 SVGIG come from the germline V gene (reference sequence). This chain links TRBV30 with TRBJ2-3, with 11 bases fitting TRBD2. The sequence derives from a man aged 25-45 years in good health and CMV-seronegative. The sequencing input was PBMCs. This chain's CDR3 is CACPTSGITDTQYF. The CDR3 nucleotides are TGTGCCTGTCCGACTAGCGGGATTACAGATACGCAGTATTTT. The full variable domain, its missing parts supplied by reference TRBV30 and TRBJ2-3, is SQTIHQWPATLVQPVGSPLSLECTVEGTSNPNLYWYRQAAGRGLQLLFYSVGIGQISSEVPQNLSASRPQDRQFILSSKKLLLSDSGFYLCACPTSGITDTQYFGPGTRLTVL.